The source of this T cell receptor beta chain is a study of T cell responses to AZD1222 COVID-19 vaccine (dated by TCRdb to about 2021). Regarding the research as a whole: A total of approximately 240 trial participants underwent TCR sequencing, of whom nearly 210 had received two doses of AZD1222 and approximately 25 had received two doses of the MenACWY control vaccine. Trial participants were enrolled by age into 18-55, 56-69 and 70-plus year subgroups, with around 150, 28 and 57 TCR-sequenced participants respectively. What the study reported, not specific to this receptor: Conclusions about previously exposed vaccinees are limited because only six or seven AZD1222 recipients were SARS-CoV-2 seropositive at baseline. The 56-69-year group was small, and its depth increase did not reach significance, likely because of low power. Most participants were white British and females outnumbered males, and the authors suggested that clonal diversity may have been underestimated. After two AZD1222 doses, spike-specific TCR breadth and depth were significantly higher than at day 0 and than in MenACWY recipients. CD4 TCRs associated with the vaccine covered the entire spike protein, and the dominant responses were in regions 160-218 and 743-854. Because no day 14 peak-response samples were available, the repertoires could be characterized only after the peak T cell response. Reportedly, almost half of the unique spike-specific TCRs recognized epitopes lying outside the regions that are mutated in the B.1.351 and B.1.1.7 variants.

Interpreted using the paper, the time point label stands for: about 28 days (+/-7) after the second vaccine dose. AZD1222 recipients with second doses at about 4 weeks or about 12 weeks were pooled, because spike-specific TCR depth and breadth did not differ between schedules. Vaccinee samples came from UK trials COV001 and COV002, including a single-blind randomized controlled phase 2/3 trial of AZD1222 (ChAdOx1 nCoV-19) in healthy adults. For TCRbeta chain sequencing, PBMC samples were collected from trial participants at day 0 and at day 28 after the second dose. Concerning this clone: There is no known antigen for this receptor. No clone much larger than this one lies a single base away; base qualities are absent.

The CDR3 regions of human TCRbeta chains were analyzed by immunosequencing. The original pipeline was this. TCRs in the repertoires were matched against a reference library of SARS-CoV-2-specific TCRs that had been generated with the MIRA antigen-specificity platform. Breadth meant the fraction of unique TCRs that were SARS-CoV-2-associated, whereas depth meant the fraction of total T cells that were SARS-CoV-2-associated. Each spike-specific TCR was assigned to its reactive spike region and to a CD4 or CD8 class using the MIRA data. Log10-transformed breadth and depth values were compared by one-way ANOVA with Sidak's multiple comparisons tests. TCRdb provides this immuneACCESS table in a form limited to in-frame rearrangements. Some clones are lacking; in checked studies, under half of them reflect an unresolved V gene, and why the rest are absent is not known. D and trimming come from the DNA, and the V and J calls and clone size come from that table. This sample holds tens of thousands of clones; around nine tenths were observed only once. The top ten clonotypes cover roughly 3.1% of the sample.

The sequence came from an adult who received the AZD1222 COVID-19 vaccine. The starting material was peripheral blood, obtained 28 days after the second AZD1222 dose.

The DNA sequence follows: TGTGCCAGCAGCTTTGATCAGGGCAGGGGCTCCTACGAGCAGTACTTC. Translated, it gives CASSFDQGRGSYEQYF. The chain employs TRBV7-9 and TRBJ2-7; TRBD1 is a possible D gene, resting on 6 matching bases. The germline V gene (reference sequence) provides CDR1 SEHNR and CDR2 FQNEAQ. Deletion took 3 bases off V and 0 bases off J, with a span of 15 bases between the germline ends. Measured from the cysteine to the phenylalanine, the CDR3 is 16 residues long. Only the CDR3 DNA is retained, 48 bases long and in frame from the first base.